The clone carrying this TCR beta chain appeared a few times. Its antigen is still unknown. This sample was included in a study of T cells in localized non-small cell lung cancer. Using immunoSEQ multiplex PCR, the repertoire was profiled, and TCRdb retains in-frame clones only, with some absent. This table has roughly 40,000 clones, 65% to 90% appearing once. Points from the study as a whole: Appearing in adjacent lung were a median around 60 of the top 100 tumor clones.

CDR1 and CDR2 from the germline V gene are ENHRY and SYGVKD. Trimming shortened V by 6 bases and J by 5 bases, and 11 bases separated the two germline ends. The CDR3 is 13 residues long. The J gene is TRBJ2-1, the V gene TRBV10-3; perhaps TRBD1 as D (5 bases). This clonotype originated in an older male donor with stage II lung adenocarcinoma. Here the sequenced sample was peripheral blood mononuclear cells, taken before any cancer treatment. CDR3 sequence (DNA): TGTGCCATCAGCCTACAGGAGCACAATGAGCAGTTCTTC. Protein: CAISLQEHNEQFF.